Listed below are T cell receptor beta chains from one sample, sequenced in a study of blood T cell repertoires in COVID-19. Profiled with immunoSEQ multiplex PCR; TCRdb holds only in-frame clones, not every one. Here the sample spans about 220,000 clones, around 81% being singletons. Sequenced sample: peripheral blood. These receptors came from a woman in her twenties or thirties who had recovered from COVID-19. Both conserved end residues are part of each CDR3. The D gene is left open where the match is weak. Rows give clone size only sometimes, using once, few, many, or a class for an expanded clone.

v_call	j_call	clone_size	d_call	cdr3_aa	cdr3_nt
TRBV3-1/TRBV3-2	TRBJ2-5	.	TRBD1	CASSLWDRQETQYF	TGTGCCAGCAGCCTTTGGGACAGACAAGAGACCCAGTACTTC
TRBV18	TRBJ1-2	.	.	CASSPQPGTNYGYTF	TGTGCCAGCTCACCCCAACCGGGAACTAACTATGGCTACACCTTC
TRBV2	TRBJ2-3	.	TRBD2	CASPGLARADTQYF	TGTGCCAGCCCGGGACTAGCGCGCGCAGATACGCAGTATTTT
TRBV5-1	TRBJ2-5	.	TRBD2	CASSPGLAGAETQYF	TGCGCCAGCAGCCCCGGACTAGCGGGAGCAGAGACCCAGTACTTC
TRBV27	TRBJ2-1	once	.	CASSGPAGYNEQFF	TGTGCCAGCAGTGGGCCCGCGGGGTACAATGAGCAGTTCTTC
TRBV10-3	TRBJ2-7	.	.	CAISESLVGERSYEQYF	TGTGCCATCAGTGAGTCGTTAGTGGGAGAACGGTCCTACGAGCAGTACTTC
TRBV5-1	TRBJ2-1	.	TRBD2	CASSLGGLAGLAEQFF	TGCGCCAGCAGCTTAGGGGGACTAGCGGGATTGGCTGAGCAGTTCTTC
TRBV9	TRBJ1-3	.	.	CASSGHWGGTGNTIYF	TGTGCCAGCAGCGGACACTGGGGAGGGACTGGAAACACCATATATTTT
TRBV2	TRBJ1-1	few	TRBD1	CASSGQGLELAFF	TGTGCCAGCAGTGGACAGGGGTTAGAGTTGGCTTTCTTT
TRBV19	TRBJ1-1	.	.	CASSIGGQGPEAFF	TGTGCCAGTAGTATAGGGGGGCAGGGCCCTGAAGCTTTCTTT
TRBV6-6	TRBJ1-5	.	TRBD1	CASSPIGQGKRQPQHF	TGTGCCAGCAGCCCGATCGGACAGGGTAAAAGACAGCCCCAGCATTTT
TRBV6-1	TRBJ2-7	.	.	CASSEGPGVAGFHEQYF	TGTGCCAGCAGTGAAGGCCCGGGGGTTGCGGGCTTCCACGAGCAGTACTTC
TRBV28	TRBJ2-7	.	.	CASSQADSRGPYEQYF	TGTGCCAGCAGCCAAGCGGACTCTCGAGGGCCCTACGAGCAGTACTTC
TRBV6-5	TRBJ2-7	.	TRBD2	CASTGLLSYEQYF	TGTGCCAGCACGGGACTACTATCCTACGAGCAGTACTTC
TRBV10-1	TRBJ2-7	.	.	CASSGTGRSLVYEQYF	TGCGCCAGCAGTGGAACAGGTCGGAGCTTAGTCTACGAGCAGTACTTC
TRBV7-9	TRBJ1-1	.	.	CASSLQIEAFF	TGTGCCAGCAGCTTACAAATTGAAGCTTTCTTT
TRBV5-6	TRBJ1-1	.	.	CASSSEMNTEAFF	TGTGCCAGCAGCTCCGAGATGAACACTGAAGCTTTCTTT
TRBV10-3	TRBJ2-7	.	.	CAISEFTGPPRNEQYF	TGTGCCATCAGTGAGTTTACAGGGCCACCCAGGAACGAGCAGTACTTC
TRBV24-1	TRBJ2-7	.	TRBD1	CATSDPGQGTYEQYF	TGTGCCACCAGTGATCCAGGACAGGGAACCTACGAGCAGTACTTC
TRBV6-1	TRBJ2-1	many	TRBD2	CASSEAGGAGAVNEQFF	TGTGCCAGCAGTGAAGCGGGGGGAGCGGGAGCGGTCAATGAGCAGTTCTTC
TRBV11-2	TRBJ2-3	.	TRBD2	CASSFGAGGPTSTDTQYF	TGTGCCAGCAGCTTTGGAGCGGGAGGCCCTACAAGCACAGATACGCAGTATTTT
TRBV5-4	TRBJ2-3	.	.	CASSHWVADTDTQYF	TGTGCCAGCAGCCATTGGGTGGCGGACACAGATACGCAGTATTTT
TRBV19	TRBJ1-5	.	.	CASRRSGGRNQPQHF	TGTGCCAGTAGAAGATCGGGGGGTCGCAATCAGCCCCAGCATTTT
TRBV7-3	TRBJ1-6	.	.	CASSLEGSYNSPLHF	TGTGCCAGCAGTTTAGAGGGTTCCTATAATTCACCCCTCCACTTT
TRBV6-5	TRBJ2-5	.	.	CASSSSAGIQETQYF	TGTGCCAGCAGTTCGTCTGCGGGGATCCAAGAGACCCAGTACTTC
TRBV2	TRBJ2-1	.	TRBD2	CASSVRAGGWNEQFF	TGTGCCAGCAGTGTACGAGCGGGAGGGTGGAATGAGCAGTTCTTC
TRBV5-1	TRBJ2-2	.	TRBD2	CASSFLLAGNTGELFF	TGCGCCAGCAGCTTTTTGCTAGCGGGGAACACCGGGGAGCTGTTTTTT
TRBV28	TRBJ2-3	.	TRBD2	CASRNGRRGTDTQYF	TGTGCCAGCAGAAACGGGAGGAGAGGAACAGATACGCAGTATTTT
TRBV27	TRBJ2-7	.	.	CASSLRGEQYF	TGTGCCAGCTCCCTGCGGGGCGAGCAGTACTTC
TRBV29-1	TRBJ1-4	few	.	CSVRDSNEKLFF	TGCAGCGTTCGGGATTCTAATGAAAAACTGTTTTTT
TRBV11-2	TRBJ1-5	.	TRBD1	CASSLNRGRDQPQHF	TGTGCCAGCAGCCTGAACAGGGGTAGAGATCAGCCCCAGCATTTT
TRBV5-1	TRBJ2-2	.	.	CASSLSSTQGSGELFF	TGCGCCAGCAGCTTGTCGTCTACCCAGGGTTCCGGGGAGCTGTTTTTT
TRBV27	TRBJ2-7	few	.	CASSPAGRASYEQYF	TGTGCCAGCAGTCCGGCTGGCAGGGCCTCCTACGAGCAGTACTTC
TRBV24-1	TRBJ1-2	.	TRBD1	CATSDFGQGSGYTF	TGTGCCACCAGTGATTTTGGACAGGGGAGTGGCTACACCTTC
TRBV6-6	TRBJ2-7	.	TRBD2	CASSLSGSSEQYF	TGTGCCAGCAGTTTGAGCGGGAGCAGCGAGCAGTACTTC
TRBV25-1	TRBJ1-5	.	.	CASRVTVGSQPQHF	TGTGCCAGCAGGGTTACAGTCGGCTCTCAGCCCCAGCATTTT
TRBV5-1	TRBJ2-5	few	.	CASSLGGGQETQYF	TGCGCCAGCAGCTTGGGGGGAGGTCAAGAGACCCAGTACTTC
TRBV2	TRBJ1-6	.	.	CASTTGNSPLHF	TGTGCCAGTACTACCGGGAATTCACCCCTCCACTTT
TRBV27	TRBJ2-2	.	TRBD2	CASSSPASGSGELFF	TGTGCCAGCAGTTCCCCAGCTAGCGGGAGCGGGGAGCTGTTTTTT
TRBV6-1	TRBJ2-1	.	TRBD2	CASSGPLVREGVVNEQFF	TGTGCCAGCAGTGGCCCCCTCGTACGGGAGGGTGTGGTTAATGAGCAGTTCTTC
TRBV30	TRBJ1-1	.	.	CAWSGQRTEAFF	TGTGCCTGGAGCGGTCAGAGGACTGAAGCTTTCTTT
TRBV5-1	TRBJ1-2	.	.	CASSPRGEGYTF	TGCGCCAGCAGCCCGCGGGGAGAGGGCTACACCTTC
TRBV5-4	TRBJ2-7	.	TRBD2	CASSLGPSGEIEQYF	TGTGCCAGCAGCTTGGGGCCTAGCGGAGAAATAGAGCAGTACTTC
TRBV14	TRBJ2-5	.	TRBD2	CASSNSGGETQYF	TGTGCCAGCAGCAACAGCGGGGGAGAGACCCAGTACTTC
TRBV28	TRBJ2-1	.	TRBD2	CASSLAGGIYEQFF	TGTGCCAGCAGTTTAGCGGGAGGGATCTATGAGCAGTTCTTC
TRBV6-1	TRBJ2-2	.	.	CASSEGAGNTGELFF	TGTGCCAGCAGTGAAGGGGCAGGGAACACCGGGGAGCTGTTTTTT
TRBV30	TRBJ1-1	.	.	CAWSGETNPNTEAFF	TGTGCCTGGTCAGGCGAAACGAATCCGAACACTGAAGCTTTCTTT
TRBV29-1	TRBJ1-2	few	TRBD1	CSVATGGDYGYTF	TGCAGCGTGGCGACAGGGGGCGACTATGGCTACACCTTC
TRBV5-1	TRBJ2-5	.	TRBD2	CASRDLGEGQETQYF	TGCGCCAGCAGAGATCTGGGGGAGGGCCAAGAGACCCAGTACTTC